A single sample is the source of the 22 T cell receptor beta chains below, sequenced in a study of blood T cells in healthy people across ages. The second PCR ran roughly 6 to 11 cycles with a sample-barcoded 5' primer and J-beta primers. TCRdb passed the 5' RACE reads through MiXCR, listing each CDR3 protein once. The data contain about 280,000 distinct CDR3 sequences, around 30% of them singletons. The specimen was blood. The origin of the receptors is a woman aged 70 to 79 in good health.

This clonotype occurred a few times. This may arise from a read error, as a much more abundant clone is one base away. The chain couples TRBV5-1 to TRBJ2-2; D perhaps matches TRBD2 (6 bases). CDR1 is SGHRS and CDR2 is YFSETQ in the germline V gene. CDR3 length: 16 residues. The CDR3 coding sequence is TGCGCCAGCAGCTTGGACGGCCAGGCGAACACCGGGGGGCTGTTTTTT. It yields the protein CASSLDGQANTGGLFF.

This clonotype was seen a handful of times. The chain is built from TRBV6-5 and TRBJ1-2; D uncertain. CDR1 MNHEY and CDR2 SVGAGI come from the germline V gene. V was trimmed by 0 bases and J by 0 bases, leaving 14 bases between them. This CDR3 has 17 amino acids. The CDR3 sequence is CASSYSRTRGANYGYTF. CDR3 bases: TGTGCCAGCAGTTACTCGAGGACCCGGGGAGCTAACTATGGCTACACCTTC.

CDR3 region: CASSLVANGGQYF. CDR3 coding DNA: TGTGCCAGCAGCTTAGTTGCGAATGGCGGGCAGTACTTC. The chain recombines TRBV7-9 with TRBJ2-7; D gene ambiguous. Germline V gene data show CDR1 as SEHNR and CDR2 as FQNEAQ (reference sequence). V gave up 1 base and J gave up 9 bases, with 13 bases separating them. The CDR3 is 13 residues long.

This clonotype was picked up a small number of times. V usage is TRBV7-6 and J usage is TRBJ2-3, with 11 bases lining up with TRBD2. This CDR3 has 16 residues. V was pared by 4 bases and J by 1 base, with 4 bases of the junction left unmatched. CDR1 is SGHVS and CDR2 is FNYEAQ in the germline V gene. The CDR3 loop reads CASSSPLAGGTDTQYF. The CDR3 DNA is TGTGCCAGCAGCTCACCACTAGCGGGAGGCACAGATACGCAGTATTTT.

The count of this clonotype is one. The chain combines TRBV4-1 with TRBJ1-2; maybe TRBD1 (5 bases). V gave up 0 bases and J gave up 8 bases, with 13 bases separating them. The CDR3 is 14 amino acids. Per the germline V gene, CDR1 is MGHRA and CDR2 is YSYEKL. CDR3 sequence: CASSQDRPAGGYTF. The CDR3 nucleotides are TGCGCCAGCAGCCAAGATCGGCCCGCAGGGGGCTACACCTTC.

The rearrangement uses TRBV10-3 and TRBJ2-3, with D possibly TRBD2 on 5 matching bases. Germline V gives CDR1 ENHRY, CDR2 SYGVKD. Deletions cut 2 bases from V and 2 bases from J, with 20 bases between. There are 18 residues in the CDR3. This chain's CDR3 is CAISEASGLKKNTDTQYF. In DNA form, the CDR3 reads TGTGCCATCAGTGAGGCGAGCGGACTCAAAAAAAACACAGATACGCAGTATTTT.

This clonotype was observed a few times. J is TRBJ2-7 and V is TRBV7-9; possibly TRBD1 for D (6 bases). Per the germline V gene, CDR1 is SEHNR and CDR2 is FQNEAQ (reference sequence). Trimming left V 0 bases short and J 12 bases short, with 15 bases between. This CDR3 is built from 13 residues. CDR3 residues: CASSLAPDSLWYF. In DNA, the CDR3 is TGTGCCAGCAGCTTAGCGCCGGACAGCCTTTGGTACTTC.

In its sample, this clonotype was seen a few times. This chain joins TRBV9 and TRBJ2-1; TRBD1 aligns across 7 bases. CDR3 length equals 15 residues. With 3 bases clipped from V and 3 bases from J, the junction kept 6 bases outside the gene matches. Germline loops: CDR1 SGDLS, CDR2 YYNGEE. The CDR3: CASSASGGFYNEQFF. CDR3 nucleotides: TGTGCCAGCAGCGCTTCAGGGGGTTTCTACAATGAGCAGTTCTTC.

The V and J genes are TRBV20-1 and TRBJ1-1, with a possible D match to TRBD1 (6 bases). From germline, CDR1 is DFQATT and CDR2 SNEGSKA (reference sequence). This CDR3 is built from 13 residues. Trimming pared 2 bases from V and 5 bases from J, leaving 12 bases between. CDR3 loop: CSARQGSDTEAFF. In DNA, the CDR3 is TGCAGTGCTAGACAGGGGTCCGATACTGAAGCTTTCTTT.

By sample fraction, this clonotype is medium-sized. CDR3 residues: CSGVRTSGVHTQYF. CDR3 sequence (DNA): TGCTCCGGCGTCAGGACTAGCGGGGTTCATACGCAGTATTTT. The chain links TRBV20-1 to TRBJ2-3, with TRBD2 identical over 12 bases. This CDR3 has 14 amino acids. Germline V gene sequence: CDR1 DFQATT, CDR2 SNEGSKA (reference sequence).

This clonotype has a handful of counts. This chain links TRBV20-1 with TRBJ2-5, with 7 bases matching TRBD2. The J segment lost 3 bases and the V segment lost 2 bases, leaving 9 bases of the junction unmatched. Germline lookup yields CDR1 DFQATT and CDR2 SNEGSKA (reference sequence). There are 15 residues in the CDR3. CDR3 coding DNA: TGCAGTGCTAGATCTTCCGGGGGGTTCAAAGAGACCCAGTACTTC. Translation gives CSARSSGGFKETQYF.

This clonotype was observed once. The chain joins TRBV27 to TRBJ2-5; D is possibly TRBD1 or TRBD2 (5 bases each). Germline V lookup: CDR1 MNHEY, CDR2 SMNVEV (reference sequence). Deletions cut 3 bases from V and 4 bases from J, with 9 bases between. The CDR3 consists of 13 residues. CDR3 nucleotide sequence: TGTGCCAGCAGTTTTCGGGGACGAGAGACCCAGTACTTC. Protein: CASSFRGRETQYF.

This chain joins TRBV20-1 and TRBJ1-4, with TRBD1 matching 9 bases. Germline-derived CDR1 and CDR2 are DFQATT and SNEGSKA (reference sequence). Losses at the gene ends were 6 bases for V and 10 bases for J; bases not matched to a gene: 3. The CDR3 covers 11 residues. In DNA form, the CDR3 reads TGCAGTGCGACGGACAGGGGAAAACTGTTTTTT. This sequence encodes CSATDRGKLFF.

In this sample, this clonotype turned up a few times. V is TRBV28 and J is TRBJ2-1; D unresolved. The CDR3 is 14 amino acids. CDR1 is MDHEN, CDR2 SYDVKM, per germline. V lost 5 bases and J 6 bases, leaving 14 bases between the germline ends. In DNA form, the CDR3 reads TGTGCCAGCAGTGCTCCTCCTTCGCGCAATGAGCAGTTCTTC. This translates into CASSAPPSRNEQFF. The full variable domain, completed using reference TRBV28 and TRBJ2-1, is DVKVTQSSRYLVKRTGEKVFLECVQDMDHENMFWYRQDPGLGLRLIYFSYDVKMKEKGDIPEGYSVSREKKERFSLILESASTNQTSMYLCASSAPPSRNEQFFGPGTRLTVL.

In its sample, this clonotype was seen a few times. The genes are TRBV20-1 and TRBJ1-4; D may be TRBD1 (6 bases). This CDR3 region has 12 residues. The germline V and J ends were trimmed by 6 bases and 8 bases, with 13 bases remaining between them. Per the germline V gene, CDR1 is DFQATT and CDR2 is SNEGSKA (reference sequence). CDR3 region: CSAEQGVEKLFF. The CDR3 coding sequence is TGCAGTGCGGAACAGGGAGTCGAAAAACTGTTTTTT.

The rearrangement uses TRBV28 and TRBJ2-1, with 11 bases matching TRBD2. Per germline, CDR1 MDHEN and CDR2 SYDVKM. The CDR3 contains 17 residues. The J segment lost 5 bases and the V segment lost 5 bases, leaving 11 bases of the junction unmatched. CDR3 sequence reads: CASSPLALTSGNNEQFF. In DNA, the CDR3 is TGTGCCAGCAGTCCTTTAGCATTGACTAGCGGGAACAATGAGCAGTTCTTC.

The J gene is TRBJ1-5, the V gene TRBV20-1; 7 bases fit TRBD1. Germline CDR1 is DFQATT and CDR2 is SNEGSKA (reference sequence). The CDR3 contains 16 residues. The junction had 10 bases not matched to a gene; V was cut back by 1 base and J by 4 bases. The CDR3 loop reads CSARVYGTAANQPQHF. CDR3 in DNA: TGCAGTGCTAGAGTGTATGGGACAGCCGCGAATCAGCCCCAGCATTTT.

The chain uses TRBV5-1 and TRBJ1-2; D uncertain. The V and J ends lost 4 bases and 2 bases respectively, with 9 bases between them. Germline V gives CDR1 SGHRS, CDR2 YFSETQ. The CDR3 has 13 residues. In DNA form, the CDR3 reads TGCGCCAGCAGCCCTGAACCAAACTATGGCTACACCTTC. Its protein product is CASSPEPNYGYTF.

On this clonotype itself: The junction does not match germline at one end; this may be a read error. The chain combines TRBV4-2 with TRBJ1-4; no reliable D call. The V gene's germline CDR1 is LGHNA and CDR2 YNFKEQ. The CDR3 spans 13 residues. CDR3 sequence (DNA): TGTGCCAGCAGCCAAGGGGCAGATAGTAGTAATCTTTTT. Its protein product is CASSQGADSSNLF.

The genes are TRBV4-1 and TRBJ2-3, with 12 positions matching TRBD2. Trimming cost V 1 base and J 2 bases; bases outside gene matches: 4. Germline CDR1 is MGHRA and CDR2 is YSYEKL. The CDR3 length is 17 residues. CDR3 amino acids: CASSQGLAGVPTDTQYF. For the CDR3, the DNA is TGCGCCAGCAGCCAAGGACTAGCGGGAGTACCCACAGATACGCAGTATTTT.

This clonotype came up a few times. V is TRBV7-9 and J is TRBJ1-4; possible D gene TRBD1, 6 bases. Germline CDR1 SEHNR, CDR2 FQNEAQ (reference sequence). The CDR3 is made up of 14 amino acids. V lost 2 bases and J lost 7, with 11 bases in between. CDR3 nucleotides: TGTGCCAGCAGCTTAAGCCAGGGGTCTGAAAAACTGTTTTTT. Translating it yields CASSLSQGSEKLFF.

V and J are TRBV4-1 and TRBJ2-1; D assignment may be TRBD1 or TRBD2 (5 bases each). V lost 6 bases and J lost 7, with 13 bases in between. The CDR3 has 13 residues. CDR1 MGHRA and CDR2 YSYEKL come from the germline V gene. In DNA form, the CDR3 reads TGCGCCAGCAGGGGGGAGAACAAAAATGAGCAGTTCTTC. Amino acid sequence: CASRGENKNEQFF.